One sample yielded the 26 T cell receptor beta chains listed below, sequenced in a study of vaccination and CD4 T cells after COVID-19. No antigen is known for these receptors. Noted treatment: roughly ten-day PBMC culture with coronavirus spike peptide pools or control peptides (ViraFEST assay). CD4+ T lymphocytes from the unexposed donor were collected before the COVID-19 pandemic (2011-2018). Oncomine TCR Beta short-read sequencing was applied to DNA from cultured CD4+ T cells. TCRdb redid the calling of the PCR reads with MiXCR, one entry per CDR3 protein. This sample carries about 10,000 distinct CDR3 sequences, about 60% of them seen once, and the ten largest clones take around a quarter. Material for sequencing was CD4+ T cells from blood, cultured in vitro. Receptors were obtained from a human donor in good health.

The genes are TRBV29-1 and TRBJ1-2; D is unresolved. The CDR3 extends over 13 amino acids. Germline CDR1 reads SQVTM; CDR2 reads ANQGSEA. The CDR3 is CSASAVANYGYTF. In DNA form, the CDR3 reads TGCAGTGCCTCCGCCGTAGCTAACTATGGCTACACCTTC.

The chain joins TRBV28 to TRBJ1-6; possible D gene TRBD1, 6 bases. The CDR3 is 16 amino acids. The V gene's germline CDR1 is MDHEN and CDR2 SYDVKM. Between the trimmed V and J ends, which lost 6 bases and 6 bases, there was a span of 18 bases. The CDR3 reads CASSTPQGGSNSPLHF. The CDR3 DNA reads as TGTGCCAGCAGCACCCCCCAAGGGGGAAGTAATTCACCCCTCCACTTT.

This chain uses TRBV5-4 with TRBJ1-6; 8 bases line up with TRBD1. This CDR3 has 16 amino acids. CDR1 and CDR2 from the germline V gene are SGHNT and YYREEE (reference sequence). The junction had 13 bases not matched to a gene; V was cut back by 4 bases and J by 10 bases. Here the CDR3 DNA reads TGTGCCAGCAGCACTCCCGGGACAGGTCGAGGGTCACCCCTCCACTTT. This encodes CASSTPGTGRGSPLHF. The variable domain in full, completed from reference TRBV5-4 and TRBJ1-6, reads ETGVTQSPTHLIKTRGQQVTLRCSSQSGHNTVSWYQQALGQGPQFIFQYYREEENGRGNFPPRFSGLQFPNYSSELNVNALELDDSALYLCASSTPGTGRGSPLHFGNGTRLTVT.

Only one count was recorded for this clonotype. The chain links TRBV11-3 to TRBJ2-3; 9 nucleotides line up with TRBD2. From germline, CDR1 is SGHNT and CDR2 YENEEA. V lost 5 bases to trimming and J lost 5 bases; unmatched junction nucleotides: 8. The CDR3 contains 15 residues. The CDR3 sequence is CASSPNSGSEDTQYF. CDR3 DNA: TGTGCCAGCAGCCCGAATAGCGGGAGTGAAGATACGCAGTATTTT.

The chain uses TRBV5-4 and TRBJ2-7; weak D call: TRBD1 (6 bases). This CDR3 region has 14 residues. Deletions cut 5 bases from V and 2 bases from J, with 14 bases between. Germline lookup yields CDR1 SGHNT and CDR2 YYREEE (reference sequence). CDR3 amino acids: CASRPPGQAYEQYF. The CDR3 DNA reads TGTGCCAGCAGACCGCCGGGACAAGCCTACGAGCAGTACTTC.

The chain is built from TRBV20-1 and TRBJ1-2; a weak D match, TRBD1 (6 bases). CDR1 and CDR2 from the germline V gene are DFQATT and SNEGSKA (reference sequence). The length of the CDR3 is 17 residues. Between the trimmed V and J ends, which lost 1 base and 0 bases, there was a span of 18 bases. CDR3 in amino acids: CSARAGVLAGANYGYTF. CDR3 nucleotides: TGCAGTGCTAGAGCTGGGGTTTTGGCAGGGGCTAACTATGGCTACACCTTC.

J is TRBJ1-1 and V is TRBV6-5; TRBD1 is a possible D gene (6 bases). Germline loops: CDR1 MNHEY, CDR2 SVGAGI. This CDR3 contains 14 residues. The V gene lost 4 bases and the J gene lost 1 base, with 10 bases spanning the gap. The CDR3 sequence is CASSFDRRNTEAFF. The CDR3 nucleotides read TGTGCCAGCAGTTTCGACAGGAGGAACACTGAAGCTTTCTTT.

The chain links TRBV2 to TRBJ1-1; perhaps TRBD1 as D (5 bases). V lost 6 bases and J lost 4, with 15 bases in between. The CDR3 loop spans 14 amino acids. Germline loops: CDR1 SNHLY, CDR2 FYNNEI. As DNA, the CDR3 is TGTGCCAGCAGGGGTTGGGAGGGGAGCACTGAAGCTTTCTTT. It is translated as CASRGWEGSTEAFF.

The chain couples TRBV30 to TRBJ1-6, with no clear D. The V gene lost 2 bases and the J gene lost 13 bases, with 12 bases spanning the gap. This CDR3 is 12 amino acids long. CDR1 is GTSNPN, CDR2 SVGIG, per germline (reference sequence). Here the CDR3 reads CAWSRTEGPLHF. The CDR3 nucleotides read TGTGCCTGGAGTCGGACGGAGGGCCCCCTCCACTTT.

The chain combines TRBV10-3 with TRBJ2-1, with 7 bases identical to TRBD2. In germline, CDR1 is ENHRY, CDR2 SYGVKD. With 3 bases clipped from V and 8 bases from J, the junction kept 7 bases outside the gene matches. The CDR3 contains 14 residues. In nucleotides, the CDR3 is TGTGCCATCAGTGATTCGACTAGCTTCCATGAGCAGTTCTTC. This gives the protein CAISDSTSFHEQFF.

This sequence joins TRBV11-2 and TRBJ1-2, with D perhaps matching TRBD1 (6 bases). The CDR3 contains 14 residues. V lost 2 bases, J lost 4 bases, and 11 bases lay in between. Germline CDR1 reads SGHAT; CDR2 reads FQNNGV. CDR3 nucleotide sequence: TGTGCCAGCAGCTTAAGTCGACAGGCCTATGGCTACACCTTC. It is translated as CASSLSRQAYGYTF.

V usage is TRBV7-2 and J usage is TRBJ2-3; 9 bases fit TRBD2. The CDR3 spans 18 residues. Germline assignment: CDR1 SGHTA and CDR2 FQGNSA. The junction had 15 bases not matched to a gene; V was cut back by 5 bases and J by 3 bases. The CDR3 protein is CASSPTRYGGGATDTQYF. CDR3 coding DNA: TGTGCCAGCAGCCCAACCAGATATGGCGGGGGGGCTACAGATACGCAGTATTTT.

The chain combines TRBV11-2 with TRBJ2-7; the match to TRBD1 covers 8 bases. The germline CDR1 and CDR2 sequences are SGHAT and FQNNGV. Losses at the gene ends were 5 bases for V and 6 bases for J; bases not matched to a gene: 9. This CDR3 has 14 residues. CDR3 bases: TGTGCCAGCAGCCACGGACAGGGCTATCGCGAGCAGTACTTC. Translated: CASSHGQGYREQYF.

The chain has TRBV15 and TRBJ1-5; tentative D call: TRBD1 (6 bases). Trimming removed 6 bases from V and 6 bases from J, with 18 bases in between. Looked up from germline, CDR1 is LNHNV and CDR2 is YYDKDF (reference sequence). The CDR3 has 15 amino acids. Here the CDR3 reads CATRELQGKGQPQHF. As DNA, the CDR3 is TGTGCCACCAGGGAGCTACAGGGTAAGGGTCAGCCCCAGCATTTT.

The V and J genes are TRBV6-1 and TRBJ1-3, with 7 bases fitting TRBD1. Germline V CDR1 and CDR2: MNHNS, SASEGT. The length of the CDR3 is 15 residues. Germline trimming cut 5 bases from V and 3 bases from J; bases unmatched to any gene: 7. DNA for the CDR3: TGTGCCAGCAGTACGCCCACAGGGGTTGGAAACACCATATATTTT. It specifies CASSTPTGVGNTIYF.

V is TRBV2 and J is TRBJ2-7, with D tentatively TRBD2 (5 bases). The CDR3 length is 14 residues. Trimming shortened V by 2 bases and J by 2 bases, and 10 bases separated the two germline ends. In germline, CDR1 is SNHLY, CDR2 FYNNEI. CDR3: CASSESGTTYEQYF. In DNA form, the CDR3 reads TGTGCCAGCAGTGAATCGGGAACTACCTACGAGCAGTACTTC.

The chain is built from TRBV6-5 and TRBJ2-1; the D call may be TRBD1 or TRBD2 (5 bases each). The V gene lost 2 bases and the J gene lost 0 bases, with 11 bases spanning the gap. The length of the CDR3 is 16 residues. In germline, CDR1 is MNHEY, CDR2 SVGAGI. The CDR3 loop is CASSYRGATSYNEQFF. CDR3 DNA: TGTGCCAGCAGTTACCGAGGGGCCACCTCCTACAATGAGCAGTTCTTC.

The table lists this clonotype with a few counts. The V gene is TRBV6-1, the J gene TRBJ1-5, with 8 positions matching TRBD1. Germline V lookup: CDR1 MNHNS, CDR2 SASEGT. The CDR3 length is 17 residues. The J segment lost 0 bases and the V segment lost 4 bases, leaving 8 bases of the junction unmatched. The CDR3: CASSGTGQALSNQPQHF. The CDR3 DNA follows: TGTGCCAGCAGTGGGACGGGACAGGCGCTTAGCAATCAGCCCCAGCATTTT.

The J gene is TRBJ1-6, the V gene TRBV7-9; D gene ambiguous. V was cut by 3 bases and J by 9 bases, with 9 bases left in between. This CDR3 comprises 13 residues. The germline gives CDR1 SEHNR, CDR2 FQNEAQ (reference sequence). CDR3 bases: TGTGCCAGCAGCTTTTTTTCGGCTTCACCCCTCCACTTT. Protein: CASSFFSASPLHF. Using reference TRBV7-9 and TRBJ1-6 for the parts outside the CDR3, the full variable domain is DTGVSQNPRHKITKRGQNVTFRCDPISEHNRLYWYRQTLGQGPEFLTYFQNEAQLEKSRLLSDRFSAERPKGSFSTLEIQRTEQGDSAMYLCASSFFSASPLHFGNGTRLTVT.

The gene calls are TRBV19 and TRBJ2-3; 7 nucleotides align to TRBD2. V was pared by 10 bases and J by 1 base, with 8 bases of the junction left unmatched. Germline loops: CDR1 LNHDA, CDR2 SQIVND (reference sequence). The CDR3 sequence is 14 residues long. CDR3 amino acids: CANGLGLCTDTQYF. For the CDR3, the DNA is TGTGCCAACGGACTAGGTCTTTGCACAGATACGCAGTATTTT.

In its sample, this clonotype was seen a few times. The chain couples TRBV6-4 to TRBJ2-2, with D possibly matching TRBD1 (5 bases). CDR3 size: 13 residues. Germline V lookup: CDR1 MRHNA, CDR2 SNTAGT. V was pared by 4 bases and J by 2 bases, with 5 bases between. The CDR3 is CASSGTNTGELFF. For the CDR3, the DNA is TGTGCCAGCAGTGGGACAAACACCGGGGAGCTGTTTTTT.

Worth noting for this clonotype: A junction boundary mismatches the germline segment, possibly from a read error. The chain combines TRBV2 with TRBJ1-5; D unresolved. CDR3 size: 16 residues. Germline V lookup: CDR1 SNHLY, CDR2 FYNNEI. The CDR3 region has the DNA TGTGCCGGCAGGAAAACACGGTATGATAGCAATCAGCCCCAGCATTTT. It translates to CAGRKTRYDSNQPQHF.

This chain links TRBV21-1 with TRBJ2-5; the table's D call, TRBD1, has no DNA check behind it. TRBV21-1 is an annotated pseudogene. This CDR3 is built from 15 residues. DNA for the CDR3: TGTGCCAGCATCGGCATATTGGGGCCGACTGAGGACCAGTACTTC. The encoded protein is CASIGILGPTEDQYF.

This chain joins TRBV6-5 and TRBJ1-2; no definite D call. Per the germline V gene, CDR1 is MNHEY and CDR2 is SVGAGI. The V gene lost 2 bases and the J gene lost 6 bases, with 19 bases spanning the gap. CDR3 length: 16 amino acids. The CDR3 nucleotides are TGTGCCAGCAGTTACCCACACCGGGTTTCGCGGGATGGCTACACCTTC. Protein: CASSYPHRVSRDGYTF.

V usage is TRBV28 and J usage is TRBJ1-6, with D unclear. The V end lost 5 bases, the J end lost 6 bases, and 8 bases lay between the germline ends. The CDR3 runs to 13 residues. Germline values: CDR1 MDHEN, CDR2 SYDVKM. CDR3 loop: CASSTPLNSPLHF. The CDR3 DNA reads as TGTGCCAGCAGTACGCCCCTTAATTCACCCCTCCACTTT.

This chain uses TRBV7-2 with TRBJ2-2; TRBD1 or TRBD2 may be the D gene (5 bases each). Germline assignment: CDR1 SGHTA and CDR2 FQGNSA. Trimming stripped 5 bases from V and 6 bases from J, with 16 bases between. CDR3 length equals 15 residues. CDR3 region: CASSLSAGTPGELFF. The DNA for the CDR3 is TGTGCCAGCAGCCTCTCCGCCGGGACCCCCGGGGAGCTGTTTTTT.